This entry lists 18 T cell receptor beta chains sequenced from one sample in a study of blood T cell repertoires in COVID-19. Libraries were prepared by immunoSEQ multiplex PCR; TCRdb keeps only in-frame clonotypes and omits some of them. The repertoire has approximately 200,000 clones, roughly 80% of them found once; the top ten carry about 3%. Sequencing input: peripheral blood. Receptors were obtained from a woman under 40 who had recovered from COVID-19.

In this sample, this clone turned up a few times. Distinct nucleotide sequences in the sample also encode this CDR3. This chain connects TRBV9 to TRBJ1-5, with D possibly matching TRBD1 (6 bases). The ends were cut back, 3 bases at V and 1 base at J, with 8 bases in the middle. The CDR3 loop spans 14 amino acids. Looked up from germline, CDR1 is SGDLS and CDR2 is YYNGEE. The CDR3 region has the DNA TGTGCCAGCAGCGCCACAGGGAGCAATCAGCCCCAGCATTTT. Its translation: CASSATGSNQPQHF.

V gene TRBV10-3 combines with J gene TRBJ2-7, with 7 bases that match TRBD2. CDR1 and CDR2 from the germline V gene are ENHRY and SYGVKD. With V trimmed by 6 bases and J by 4 bases, 6 bases remained unmatched. The CDR3 is made up of 13 amino acids. The CDR3 here is CAISREAEYEQYF. In DNA form, the CDR3 reads TGTGCCATCAGCCGGGAGGCCGAGTACGAGCAGTACTTC.

The chain joins TRBV7-3 to TRBJ2-1; 10 bases match TRBD2. The length of the CDR3 is 14 residues. V lost 5 bases, J lost 7 bases, and 5 bases stayed unmatched. CDR1 SGHTA and CDR2 FQGTGA come from the germline V gene. This CDR3 reads CASSPGTSVNEQFF. DNA for the CDR3: TGTGCCAGCAGCCCCGGGACTAGCGTGAATGAGCAGTTCTTC. Together with reference TRBV7-3 and TRBJ2-1, the CDR3 gives the full variable domain: GAGVSQTPSNKVTEKGKYVELRCDPISGHTALYWYRQSLGQGPEFLIYFQGTGAADDSGLPNDRFFAVRPEGSVSTLKIQRTERGDSAVYLCASSPGTSVNEQFFGPGTRLTVL.

This clone was observed once. The chain carries TRBV13 and TRBJ2-5, with TRBD2 as a possible D gene (6 bases). The CDR3 runs to 15 residues. CDR1 and CDR2 from the germline V gene are PRHDT and FYEKMQ (reference sequence). Deletions cut 4 bases from V and 1 base from J, with 13 bases between. CDR3 loop: CASSSEGRTQETQYF. As DNA, the CDR3 is TGTGCCAGCAGCTCGGAGGGGCGAACCCAAGAGACCCAGTACTTC.

This chain connects TRBV12-3 or TRBV12-4 to TRBJ1-2; D gene unclear. The CDR3 totals 13 residues. V was clipped by 2 bases and J by 6 bases, with 10 bases between them. DNA of the CDR3: TGTGCCAGCAGTTTATCTCCACTTCATGGCTACACCTTC. Translating gives CASSLSPLHGYTF.

This clone has a handful of counts. This sequence joins TRBV3-1 (or the pseudogene TRBV3-2) and TRBJ2-2; 8 positions agree with TRBD1. Germline CDR1 reads LGHDT; CDR2 reads YNNKEL (reference sequence). Trimming cost V 4 bases and J 5 bases; bases outside gene matches: 9. The CDR3 extends over 16 amino acids. CDR3 DNA sequence: TGTGCCAGCAGCCTACGGACAGGGAGATGGACCGGGGAGCTGTTTTTT. Protein: CASSLRTGRWTGELFF.

V is TRBV10-3 and J is TRBJ2-3, with TRBD2 identical over 7 bases. CDR1 and CDR2 from the germline V gene are ENHRY and SYGVKD. CDR3 length: 19 amino acids. V lost 2 bases to trimming and J lost 3 bases; unmatched junction nucleotides: 17. CDR3 loop: CAISETTVHPGGRTDTQYF. The DNA of the CDR3 is TGTGCCATCAGTGAGACCACGGTCCATCCGGGGGGAAGGACAGATACGCAGTATTTT.

This chain joins TRBV6-4 and TRBJ2-2; D unresolved. V lost 6 bases and J lost 1, with 3 bases in between. Germline V gene sequence: CDR1 MRHNA, CDR2 SNTAGT. The CDR3 totals 12 residues. This CDR3 is CASSGNTGELFF. In DNA, the CDR3 is TGTGCCAGCAGCGGGAACACCGGGGAGCTGTTTTTT.

In this sample, this clone turned up once. The V and J genes are TRBV24-1 and TRBJ2-7, with 9 bases identical to TRBD1. The CDR3 spans 14 residues. In germline, CDR1 is KGHDR, CDR2 SFDVKD. Trimming removed 2 bases from V and 5 bases from J; junction bases left unmatched: 3. This CDR3 is CATSDSGTGNEQYF. In DNA form, the CDR3 reads TGTGCCACCAGTGATTCCGGGACAGGGAACGAGCAGTACTTC.

This clone was detected a few times. The CDR3 DNA follows: TGTGCCAGCAGCCCCCGACAGGGACCTAATGAAAAACTGTTTTTT. It encodes CASSPRQGPNEKLFF. The chain is built from TRBV3-1 (or the pseudogene TRBV3-2) and TRBJ1-4; 7 bases agree with TRBD1. Germline V gene data show CDR1 as LGHDT and CDR2 as YNNKEL (reference sequence). The CDR3 extends over 15 amino acids. V gave up 4 bases and J gave up 3 bases; unmatched junction bases: 5.

V and J are TRBV7-3 and TRBJ2-3, with D tentatively TRBD1 (7 bases). V shed 3 bases and J shed 3 bases, with 13 bases lying between them. CDR1 SGHTA and CDR2 FQGTGA come from the germline V gene. This CDR3 is built from 15 residues. The CDR3 spells CASSFGRGATDTQYF. CDR3 nucleotide sequence: TGTGCCAGCAGCTTCGGCAGGGGGGCAACAGATACGCAGTATTTT.

This clone has more than one count but fewer than ten. J is TRBJ1-2 and V is TRBV4-1; 7 positions agree with TRBD1. Germline loops: CDR1 MGHRA, CDR2 YSYEKL. Trimming took 2 bases from V and 0 from J; bases not matched to a gene: 12. This CDR3 spans 18 amino acids. In DNA form, the CDR3 reads TGCGCCAGCAGCCAACAGGGGGGACTCACACCAGCTAACTATGGCTACACCTTC. Translation gives CASSQQGGLTPANYGYTF.

The chain has TRBV6-1 and TRBJ2-2; the match to TRBD1 covers 7 bases. Per germline, CDR1 MNHNS and CDR2 SASEGT. J gave up 6 bases and V 0 bases, and 1 base lay outside the gene matches. This CDR3 has 14 residues. CDR3 sequence (DNA): TGTGCCAGCAGTGAAGCGACAGGGCCCGGGGAGCTGTTTTTT. Residues: CASSEATGPGELFF.

This clone was counted between two and nine times. The V gene is TRBV7-9, the J gene TRBJ1-2; 9 positions agree with TRBD1. The V gene end was trimmed by 5 bases and the J gene end by 6 bases; junction bases not matched to a gene: 10. CDR3 length equals 15 residues. CDR1 and CDR2 (germline): SEHNR, FQNEAQ (reference sequence). CDR3 nucleotides: TGTGCCAGCAGCCCAACCGGGACAGGGAACAATGGCTACACCTTC. Amino acid sequence: CASSPTGTGNNGYTF. Complete variable domain (other parts from reference TRBV7-9 and TRBJ1-2): DTGVSQNPRHKITKRGQNVTFRCDPISEHNRLYWYRQTLGQGPEFLTYFQNEAQLEKSRLLSDRFSAERPKGSFSTLEIQRTEQGDSAMYLCASSPTGTGNNGYTFGSGTRLTVV.

The chain has TRBV5-4 and TRBJ1-6, with TRBD1 matching over 9 bases. Germline V gene data show CDR1 as SGHNT and CDR2 as YYREEE (reference sequence). Trimming took 4 bases from V and 7 from J; bases not matched to a gene: 3. The CDR3 covers 14 residues. CDR3 in DNA: TGTGCCAGCAGCCGGGACAGGGCCAATTCACCCCTCCACTTT. Amino acids: CASSRDRANSPLHF.

The chain links TRBV28 to TRBJ2-7, with unresolved D. V was clipped by 1 base and J by 3 bases, with 7 bases between them. The CDR3 is 13 residues long. In germline, CDR1 is MDHEN, CDR2 SYDVKM. The CDR3 loop reads CASSLLGRYEQYF. CDR3 coding DNA: TGTGCCAGCAGTTTATTGGGCCGCTACGAGCAGTACTTC.

This clone was recorded a few times. The CDR3 sequence: CATSDSSGVDTEAFF. The CDR3 DNA follows: TGTGCCACCAGTGATTCATCAGGGGTCGACACTGAAGCTTTCTTT. The chain has TRBV24-1 and TRBJ1-1, with D possibly being TRBD1 (6 bases). V lost 2 bases and J 3 bases, leaving 12 bases between the germline ends. CDR3 length: 15 residues. The germline gives CDR1 KGHDR, CDR2 SFDVKD.

V gene TRBV2 combines with J gene TRBJ2-2, with 11 bases lining up with TRBD1. The CDR3 totals 16 residues. Germline CDR1 and CDR2: SNHLY and FYNNEI. After removal of 6 bases from V and 4 bases from J, the junction contained 7 bases not matched to a gene. The CDR3 loop is CASRVPGQGGTGELFF. DNA for the CDR3: TGTGCCAGCAGAGTACCGGGACAGGGGGGCACCGGGGAGCTGTTTTTT.